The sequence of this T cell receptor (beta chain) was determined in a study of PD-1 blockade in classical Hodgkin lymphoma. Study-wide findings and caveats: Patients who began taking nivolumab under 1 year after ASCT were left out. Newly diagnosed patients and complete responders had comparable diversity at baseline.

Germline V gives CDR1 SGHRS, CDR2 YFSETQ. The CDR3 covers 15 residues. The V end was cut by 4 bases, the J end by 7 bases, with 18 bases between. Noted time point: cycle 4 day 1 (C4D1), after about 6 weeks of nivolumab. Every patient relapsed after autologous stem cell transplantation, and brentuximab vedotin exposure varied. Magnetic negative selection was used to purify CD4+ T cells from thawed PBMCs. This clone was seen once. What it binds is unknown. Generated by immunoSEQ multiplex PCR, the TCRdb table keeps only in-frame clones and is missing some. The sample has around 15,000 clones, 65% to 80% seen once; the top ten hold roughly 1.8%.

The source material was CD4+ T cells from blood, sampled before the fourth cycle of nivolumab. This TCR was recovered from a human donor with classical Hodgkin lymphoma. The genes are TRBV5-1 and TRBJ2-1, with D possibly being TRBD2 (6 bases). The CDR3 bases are TGCGCCAGCAGCCCGACGGGAGCTACTGGTAATGAGCAGTTCTTC. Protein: CASSPTGATGNEQFF. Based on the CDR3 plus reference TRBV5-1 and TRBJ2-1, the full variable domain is KAGVTQTPRYLIKTRGQQVTLSCSPISGHRSVSWYQQTPGQGLQFLFEYFSETQRNKGNFPGRFSGRQFSNSRSEMNVSTLELGDSALYLCASSPTGATGNEQFFGPGTRLTVL.